This is a list of T cell receptor beta chains from one sample in a study of OX40 agonist ivuxolimab in advanced cancers. Data came from immunoSEQ multiplex PCR; TCRdb stores just in-frame clones and leaves some out. The table records about 70,000 clones, around 90% of them present only once. The sample in question was CD4+ or CD8+ T cells sorted from blood, obtained in a trial of the OX40 agonist ivuxolimab. The receptors were sampled from an adult with an advanced solid tumor such as melanoma, head and neck, liver or kidney cancer. The CDR3 runs from the conserved cysteine through the conserved F or W. D genes are given only for firm matches. Expanded clones get a size class; other rows say once, few or many, or leave the size out.

TRBJ1-5,-,TRBV18,-,CASSLKDSVMGGSQHF,TGTGCCAGCTCCCTGAAGGACAGTGTCATGGGGGGGTCCCAGCATTTT
TRBJ2-3,TRBD2,TRBV28,-,CASGSSGSPTDTQYF,TGTGCCAGCGGATCTAGCGGATCACCCACAGATACGCAGTATTTT
TRBJ2-3,TRBD2,TRBV28,few,CASMGLAGVLVSTDTQYF,TGTGCCAGCATGGGACTAGCGGGAGTATTAGTGAGCACAGATACGCAGTATTTT
TRBJ2-7,TRBD1,TRBV6-1,-,CASSARGQGGHYEQYF,TGTGCCAGCAGTGCAAGGGGACAGGGGGGCCACTACGAGCAGTACTTC
TRBJ2-5,TRBD2,TRBV28,-,CASSPPGTSGRVGVETQYF,TGTGCCAGCAGTCCCCCCGGGACTAGCGGGAGAGTAGGAGTAGAGACCCAGTACTTC
TRBJ1-1,-,TRBV18,-,CASSPKIEWNTEAFF,TGTGCCAGCTCACCAAAGATCGAATGGAACACTGAAGCTTTCTTT
TRBJ1-3,-,TRBV6-5,-,CASSYSRDSGNTIYF,TGTGCCAGCAGTTACTCGAGGGACTCTGGAAACACCATATATTTT
TRBJ2-7,-,TRBV18,few,CASSPGQRSYEQYF,TGTGCCAGCTCACCGGGACAACGCTCCTACGAGCAGTACTTC
TRBJ1-2,-,TRBV6-6,-,CASSTPTAFNYGYTF,TGTGCCAGCAGTACGCCGACAGCCTTCAACTATGGCTACACCTTC
TRBJ2-2,TRBD1,TRBV27,-,CASSFRLPTGVAGELFF,TGTGCCAGCAGTTTCCGCCTCCCGACAGGGGTGGCCGGGGAGCTGTTTTTT
TRBJ2-6,-,TRBV30,-,CARDEEANSGANVLTF,TGTGCTAGGGACGAGGAGGCGAACTCTGGGGCCAACGTCCTGACTTTC
TRBJ2-5,TRBD1,TRBV20-1,-,CRPGQGAQYF,TGCAGGCCGGGACAGGGCGCCCAGTACTTC
TRBJ2-7,TRBD2,TRBV10-3,-,CAISGTSGSYEQYF,TGTGCCATCAGTGGAACTAGCGGGAGCTACGAGCAGTACTTC
TRBJ2-5,-,TRBV7-9,-,CASSFFVGETQYF,TGTGCCAGCAGCTTTTTCGTGGGGGAGACCCAGTACTTC
TRBJ1-2,-,TRBV28,-,CASSYKYGYTF,TGTGCCAGCAGTTACAAGTATGGCTACACCTTC
TRBJ1-2,TRBD1,TRBV7-2,-,CASSLSYTGGGYGYTF,TGTGCCAGCAGCCTCTCCTACACAGGGGGCGGTTATGGCTACACCTTC